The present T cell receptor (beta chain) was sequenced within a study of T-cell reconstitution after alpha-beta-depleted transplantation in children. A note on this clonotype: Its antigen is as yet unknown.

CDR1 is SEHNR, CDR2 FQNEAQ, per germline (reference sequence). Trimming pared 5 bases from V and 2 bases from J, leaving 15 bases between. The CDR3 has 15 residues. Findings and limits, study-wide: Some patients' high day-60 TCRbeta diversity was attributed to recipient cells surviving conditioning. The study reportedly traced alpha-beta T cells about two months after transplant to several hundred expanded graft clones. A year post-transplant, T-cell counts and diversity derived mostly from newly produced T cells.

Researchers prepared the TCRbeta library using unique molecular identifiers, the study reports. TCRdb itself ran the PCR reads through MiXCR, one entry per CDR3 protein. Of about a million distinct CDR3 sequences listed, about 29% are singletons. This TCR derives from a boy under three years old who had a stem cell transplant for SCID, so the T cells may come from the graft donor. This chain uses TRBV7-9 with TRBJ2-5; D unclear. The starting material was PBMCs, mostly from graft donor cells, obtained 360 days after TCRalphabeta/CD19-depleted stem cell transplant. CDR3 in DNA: TGTGCCAGCAGCAAAGGACGTGGGTTTCAAGAGACCCAGTACTTC. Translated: CASSKGRGFQETQYF.